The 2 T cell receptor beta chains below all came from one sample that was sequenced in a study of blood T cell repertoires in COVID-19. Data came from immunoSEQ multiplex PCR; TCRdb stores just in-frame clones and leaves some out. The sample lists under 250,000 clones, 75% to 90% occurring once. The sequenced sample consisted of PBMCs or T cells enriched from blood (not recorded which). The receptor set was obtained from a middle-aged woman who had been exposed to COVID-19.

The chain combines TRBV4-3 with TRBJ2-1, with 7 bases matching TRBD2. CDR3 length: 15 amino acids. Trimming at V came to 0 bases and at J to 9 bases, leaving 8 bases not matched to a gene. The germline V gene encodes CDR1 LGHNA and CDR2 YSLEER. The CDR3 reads CASSQDPRTRGEQFF. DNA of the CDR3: TGCGCCAGCAGCCAAGATCCCCGGACTAGAGGTGAGCAGTTCTTC.

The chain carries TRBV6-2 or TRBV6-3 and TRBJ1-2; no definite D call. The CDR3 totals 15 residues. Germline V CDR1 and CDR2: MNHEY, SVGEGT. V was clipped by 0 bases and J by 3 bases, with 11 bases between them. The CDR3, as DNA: TGTGCCAGCAGTTACTCAGGAGGTTCCCACTATGGCTACACCTTC. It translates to CASSYSGGSHYGYTF.